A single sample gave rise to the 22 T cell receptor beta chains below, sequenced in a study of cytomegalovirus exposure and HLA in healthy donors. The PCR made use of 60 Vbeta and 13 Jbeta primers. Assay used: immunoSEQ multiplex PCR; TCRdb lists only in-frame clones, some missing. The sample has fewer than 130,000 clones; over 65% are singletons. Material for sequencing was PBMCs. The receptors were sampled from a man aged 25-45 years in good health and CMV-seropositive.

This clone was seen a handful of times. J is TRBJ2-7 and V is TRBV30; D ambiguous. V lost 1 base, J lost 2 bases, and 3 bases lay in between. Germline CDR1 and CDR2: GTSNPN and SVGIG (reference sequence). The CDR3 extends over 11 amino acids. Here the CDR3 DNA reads TGTGCCTGGAGTGCGGCCTACGAGCAGTACTTC. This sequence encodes CAWSAAYEQYF.

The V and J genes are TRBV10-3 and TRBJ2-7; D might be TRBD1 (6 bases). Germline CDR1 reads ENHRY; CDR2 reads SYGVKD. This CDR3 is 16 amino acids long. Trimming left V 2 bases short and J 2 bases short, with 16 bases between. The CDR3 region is CAISERSTGSPYEQYF. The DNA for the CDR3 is TGTGCCATCAGTGAGAGGTCTACAGGGTCCCCCTACGAGCAGTACTTC.

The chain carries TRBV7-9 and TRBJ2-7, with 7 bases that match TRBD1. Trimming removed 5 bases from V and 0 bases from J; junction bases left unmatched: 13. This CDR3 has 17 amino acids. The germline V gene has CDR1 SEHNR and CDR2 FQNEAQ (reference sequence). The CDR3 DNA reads TGTGCCAGCAGCATTGCGAGGACGACAGGGAGCTCCTACGAGCAGTACTTC. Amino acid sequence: CASSIARTTGSSYEQYF.

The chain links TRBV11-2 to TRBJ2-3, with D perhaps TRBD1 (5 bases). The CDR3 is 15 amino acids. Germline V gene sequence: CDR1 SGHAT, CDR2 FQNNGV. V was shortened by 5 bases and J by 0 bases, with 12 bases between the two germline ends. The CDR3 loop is CASSITGWSTDTQYF. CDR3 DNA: TGTGCCAGCAGCATTACAGGTTGGAGCACAGATACGCAGTATTTT.

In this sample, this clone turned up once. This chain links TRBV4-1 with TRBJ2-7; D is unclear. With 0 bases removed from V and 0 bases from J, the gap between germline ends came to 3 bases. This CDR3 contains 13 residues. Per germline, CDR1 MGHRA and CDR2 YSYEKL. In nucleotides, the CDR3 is TGCGCCAGCAGCCAAGACCTCTCCTACGAGCAGTACTTC. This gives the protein CASSQDLSYEQYF.

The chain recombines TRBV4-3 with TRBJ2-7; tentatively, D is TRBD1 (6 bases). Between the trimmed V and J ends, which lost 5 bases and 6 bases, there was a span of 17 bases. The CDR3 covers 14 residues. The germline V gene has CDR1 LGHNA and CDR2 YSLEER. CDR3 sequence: CASSRDTLSSEQYF. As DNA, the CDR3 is TGCGCCAGCAGCAGGGACACACTTAGCAGCGAGCAGTACTTC.

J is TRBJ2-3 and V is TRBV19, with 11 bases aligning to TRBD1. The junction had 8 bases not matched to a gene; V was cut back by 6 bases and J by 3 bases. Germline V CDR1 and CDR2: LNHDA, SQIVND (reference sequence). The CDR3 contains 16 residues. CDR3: CASRPGTGGRTDTQYF. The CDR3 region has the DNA TGTGCCAGTAGACCCGGGACAGGGGGGCGGACAGATACGCAGTATTTT.

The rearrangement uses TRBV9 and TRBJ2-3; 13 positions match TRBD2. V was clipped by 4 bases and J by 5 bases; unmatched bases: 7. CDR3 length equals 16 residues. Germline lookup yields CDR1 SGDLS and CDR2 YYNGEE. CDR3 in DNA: TGTGCCAGCAGCACTCGACTAGCGGGGGGCATAGATACGCAGTATTTT. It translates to CASSTRLAGGIDTQYF.

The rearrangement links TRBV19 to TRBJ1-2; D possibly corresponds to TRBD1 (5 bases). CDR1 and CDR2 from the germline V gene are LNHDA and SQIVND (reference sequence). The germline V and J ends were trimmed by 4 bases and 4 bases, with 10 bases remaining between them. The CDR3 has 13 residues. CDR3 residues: CASSSRVAYGYTF. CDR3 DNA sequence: TGTGCCAGTAGTAGCAGGGTTGCCTATGGCTACACCTTC.

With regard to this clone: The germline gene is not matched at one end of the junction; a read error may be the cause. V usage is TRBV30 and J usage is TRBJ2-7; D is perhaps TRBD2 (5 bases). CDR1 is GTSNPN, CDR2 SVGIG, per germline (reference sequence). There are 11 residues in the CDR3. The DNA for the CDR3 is TGTGCCTGGAGTCTCTATGCGGGTCGGCACTTC. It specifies CAWSLYAGRHF.

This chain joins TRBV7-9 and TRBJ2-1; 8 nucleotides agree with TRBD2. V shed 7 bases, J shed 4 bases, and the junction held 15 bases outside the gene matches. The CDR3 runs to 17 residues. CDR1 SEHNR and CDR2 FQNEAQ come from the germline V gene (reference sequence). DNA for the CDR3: TGTGCCAGCACGGAGGTATCGGGGGGGCTGGGATACAATGAGCAGTTCTTC. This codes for CASTEVSGGLGYNEQFF. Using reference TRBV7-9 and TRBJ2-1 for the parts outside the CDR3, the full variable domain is DTGVSQNPRHKITKRGQNVTFRCDPISEHNRLYWYRQTLGQGPEFLTYFQNEAQLEKSRLLSDRFSAERPKGSFSTLEIQRTEQGDSAMYLCASTEVSGGLGYNEQFFGPGTRLTVL.

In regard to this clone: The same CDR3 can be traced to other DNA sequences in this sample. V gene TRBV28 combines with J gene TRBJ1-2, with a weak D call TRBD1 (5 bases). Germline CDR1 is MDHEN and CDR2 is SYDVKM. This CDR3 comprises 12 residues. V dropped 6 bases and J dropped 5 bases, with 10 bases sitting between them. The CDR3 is CASSLGGYGYTF. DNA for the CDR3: TGTGCCAGCAGCTTGGGGGGGTATGGCTACACCTTC.

DNA of the CDR3: TGCAGCGCAACCCAGGGGGCGAATGAGCAGTTCTTC. Translating it yields CSATQGANEQFF. The chain employs TRBV29-1 and TRBJ2-1, with 8 nucleotides matching TRBD1. After removal of 7 bases from V and 7 bases from J, the junction contained 6 bases not matched to a gene. The CDR3 totals 12 residues. Looked up from germline, CDR1 is SQVTM and CDR2 is ANQGSEA.

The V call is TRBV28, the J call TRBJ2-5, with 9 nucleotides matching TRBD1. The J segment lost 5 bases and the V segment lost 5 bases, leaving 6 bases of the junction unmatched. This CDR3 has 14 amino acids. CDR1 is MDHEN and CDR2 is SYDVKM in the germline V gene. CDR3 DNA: TGTGCCAGCAGTCTGGGACAGGGTCGGGAGACCCAGTACTTC. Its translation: CASSLGQGRETQYF.

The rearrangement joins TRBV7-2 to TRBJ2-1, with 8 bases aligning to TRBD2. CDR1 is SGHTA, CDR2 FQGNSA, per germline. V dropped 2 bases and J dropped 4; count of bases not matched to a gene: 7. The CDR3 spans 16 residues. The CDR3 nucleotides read TGTGCCAGCAGCTTAAGGACTAGCAGCCAATACAATGAGCAGTTCTTC. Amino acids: CASSLRTSSQYNEQFF. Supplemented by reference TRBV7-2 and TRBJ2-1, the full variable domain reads GAGVSQSPSNKVTEKGKDVELRCDPISGHTALYWYRQSLGQGLEFLIYFQGNSAPDKSGLPSDRFSAERTGGSVSTLTIQRTQQEDSAVYLCASSLRTSSQYNEQFFGPGTRLTVL.

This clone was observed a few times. CDR3 bases: TGTGCCAGCAGTTTAGGTCTTCAGGGGTATCAAGGTGGCTACACCTTC. Translating it yields CASSLGLQGYQGGYTF. This chain links TRBV28 with TRBJ1-2, with D possibly matching TRBD1 (6 bases). The V end lost 2 bases, the J end lost 7 bases, and 20 bases lay between the germline ends. The CDR3 has 16 residues. Germline-derived CDR1 and CDR2 are MDHEN and SYDVKM.

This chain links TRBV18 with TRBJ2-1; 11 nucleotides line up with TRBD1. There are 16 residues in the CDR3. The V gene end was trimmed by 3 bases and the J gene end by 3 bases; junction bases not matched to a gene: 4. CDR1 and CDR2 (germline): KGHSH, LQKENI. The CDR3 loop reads CASSPPGQGDYNEQFF. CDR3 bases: TGTGCCAGCTCACCCCCGGGACAGGGGGACTACAATGAGCAGTTCTTC.

CDR3 loop: CASRDRGRGAYEQYF. CDR3 bases: TGTGCCAGCCGGGACAGGGGGCGCGGGGCCTACGAGCAGTACTTC. This sequence joins TRBV19 and TRBJ2-7, with 12 bases lining up with TRBD1. The trim removed 9 bases at V and 2 bases at J, leaving 8 bases unmatched. Looked up from germline, CDR1 is LNHDA and CDR2 is SQIVND (reference sequence). The CDR3 is 15 amino acids.

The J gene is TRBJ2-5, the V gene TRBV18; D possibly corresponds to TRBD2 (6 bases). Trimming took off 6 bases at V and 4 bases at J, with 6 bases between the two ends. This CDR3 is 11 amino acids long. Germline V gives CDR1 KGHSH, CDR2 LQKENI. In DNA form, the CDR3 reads TGTGCCAGCTCGGGGGGAGAGACCCAGTACTTC. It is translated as CASSGGETQYF.

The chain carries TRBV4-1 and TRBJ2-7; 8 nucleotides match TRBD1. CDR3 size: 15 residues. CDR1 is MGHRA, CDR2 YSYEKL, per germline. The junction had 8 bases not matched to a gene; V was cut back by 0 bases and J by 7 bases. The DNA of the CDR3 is TGCGCCAGCAGCCAAGATGCAGGGGGCTTGGGGGAGCAGTACTTC. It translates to CASSQDAGGLGEQYF.

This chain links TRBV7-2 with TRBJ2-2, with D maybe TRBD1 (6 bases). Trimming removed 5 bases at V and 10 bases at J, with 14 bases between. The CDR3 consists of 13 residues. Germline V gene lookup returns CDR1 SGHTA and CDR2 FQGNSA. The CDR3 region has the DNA TGTGCCAGCAGCATGCACAGGGCCGAGGAGCTGTTTTTT. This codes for CASSMHRAEELFF. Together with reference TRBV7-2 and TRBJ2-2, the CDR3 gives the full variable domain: GAGVSQSPSNKVTEKGKDVELRCDPISGHTALYWYRQSLGQGLEFLIYFQGNSAPDKSGLPSDRFSAERTGGSVSTLTIQRTQQEDSAVYLCASSMHRAEELFFGEGSRLTVL.

The DNA of the CDR3 is TGTGCCAGCAATTCCGGGACAGGGATTCGGGAGCTGTTTTTT. Protein product: CASNSGTGIRELFF. The genes are TRBV6-5 and TRBJ2-2; 9 positions match TRBD1. The junction had 9 bases not matched to a gene; V was cut back by 7 bases and J by 9 bases. The CDR3 extends over 14 amino acids. In germline, CDR1 is MNHEY, CDR2 SVGAGI.